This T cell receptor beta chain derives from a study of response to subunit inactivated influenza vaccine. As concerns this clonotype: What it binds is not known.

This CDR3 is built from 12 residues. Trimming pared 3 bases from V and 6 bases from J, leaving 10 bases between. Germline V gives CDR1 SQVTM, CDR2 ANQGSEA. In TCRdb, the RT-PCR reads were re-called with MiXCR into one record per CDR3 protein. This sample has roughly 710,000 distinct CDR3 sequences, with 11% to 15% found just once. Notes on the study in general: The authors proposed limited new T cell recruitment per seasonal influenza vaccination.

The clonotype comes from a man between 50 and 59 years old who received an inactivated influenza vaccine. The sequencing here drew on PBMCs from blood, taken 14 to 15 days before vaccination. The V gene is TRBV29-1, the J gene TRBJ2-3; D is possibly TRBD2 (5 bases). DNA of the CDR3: TGCAGCGTTGATCCCGGGGAGGATACGCAGTATTTT. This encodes CSVDPGEDTQYF.